Sequencing of this T cell receptor (beta chain) was carried out in a study of blood T cell repertoires in COVID-19. Study at large: The United States, Italy and Spain were the sources of the acute and convalescent COVID-19 samples. Sample material is recorded as cDNA or gDNA derived from T cells, B-cell-depleted T cells, or PBMCs.

The CDR3 is 14 amino acids. Germline lookup yields CDR1 SGHRS and CDR2 YFSETQ. Trimming shortened V by 4 bases and J by 2 bases, and 9 bases separated the two germline ends. In its sample, this clone was seen once. Method: immunoSEQ multiplex PCR; TCRdb's copy keeps in-frame clones and lacks some. The data hold roughly 340,000 clones, with around nine tenths observed a single time. The V gene is TRBV5-1, the J gene TRBJ1-4; perhaps TRBD1 as D (6 bases). Specimen: peripheral blood. The sequence came from a woman in her late teens or twenties who had recovered from COVID-19. CDR3 sequence: CASSDTGTNEKLFF. As DNA, the CDR3 is TGCGCCAGCAGCGACACAGGGACTAATGAAAAACTGTTTTTT.